This entry lists 6 T cell receptor beta chains sequenced from one sample in a study of T cells in tuberculosis (dated by TCRdb to about 2018). The time point label, read with the paper, signifies: new active TB diagnosis, blood taken before or within 7 days of starting treatment. Library preparation used the immunoSEQ multiplex PCR assay. TCRdb took over this immuneACCESS table, retaining in-frame rearrangements with V and J assigned. Such tables are incomplete; in checked studies, under half of the missing clones stem from an unresolved V gene, and the remainder is unexplained. The sample yields 30,000 to 35,000 clones; 91% were counted once. In total, the top ten clones hold nearly 2.5% of the sample. The starting material was PBMCs, obtained at tuberculosis diagnosis. These TCRs come from an adult with tuberculosis.

The chain employs TRBV25-1 and TRBJ2-3; D is unresolved. Germline V CDR1 and CDR2: MGHDK, SYGVNS. V lost 5 bases, J lost 4 bases, and 7 bases lay in between. The CDR3 contains 12 residues. The CDR3 nucleotides are TGTGCCAGCAGTAACCGGTCAGATACGCAGTATTTT. Translating it yields CASSNRSDTQYF.

CDR3 coding DNA: TGTGCCAGCAGTGGGGGCGGGATCAAGACCCAGTACTTC. Amino acids: CASSGGGIKTQYF. The chain links TRBV2 to TRBJ2-5; perhaps TRBD2 as D (6 bases). Trimming took 4 bases from V and 6 from J, leaving 12 bases between them. CDR3 size: 13 residues. CDR1 and CDR2 (germline): SNHLY, FYNNEI.

The rearrangement links TRBV4-1 to TRBJ1-2; TRBD1 might be the D (5 bases). The germline gives CDR1 MGHRA, CDR2 YSYEKL. V lost 0 bases and J 2 bases, leaving 10 bases between the germline ends. The CDR3 is made up of 15 amino acids. CDR3 in amino acids: CASSQDGGGNYGYTF. CDR3 DNA: TGCGCCAGCAGCCAAGATGGGGGGGGGAACTATGGCTACACCTTC.

A single count supports this clone. The V gene is TRBV5-1, the J gene TRBJ1-6; no clear D. Trimming shortened V by 2 bases and J by 6 bases, and 12 bases separated the two germline ends. The CDR3 sequence is 15 residues long. Germline CDR1 SGHRS, CDR2 YFSETQ. CDR3 nucleotides: TGCGCCAGCAGCTTTAGTCCAGACACTAATTCACCCCTCCACTTT. Translating gives CASSFSPDTNSPLHF.

J is TRBJ2-2 and V is TRBV15; 7 bases are a match to TRBD1. This CDR3 spans 16 amino acids. Germline lookup yields CDR1 LNHNV and CDR2 YYDKDF (reference sequence). V lost 3 bases, J lost 0 bases, and 4 bases stayed unmatched. CDR3 sequence: CATSRRDSSNTGELFF. The CDR3 nucleotides read TGTGCCACCAGCAGGAGGGACAGCTCGAACACCGGGGAGCTGTTTTTT.

This clone was seen only once. V usage is TRBV28 and J usage is TRBJ1-1, with 8 bases aligning to TRBD1. The CDR3 spans 15 residues. With 3 bases clipped from V and 4 bases from J, the junction kept 7 bases outside the gene matches. Germline CDR1 MDHEN, CDR2 SYDVKM. The CDR3 region is CASSFLDRATTEAFF. In nucleotides, the CDR3 is TGTGCCAGCAGTTTCCTGGACAGGGCCACCACTGAAGCTTTCTTT.